This T cell receptor beta chain is drawn from a study of patients and donors after allogeneic stem cell transplantation. TCRdb analysed the RT-PCR reads with MiXCR anew, one entry per CDR3 protein. This sample has 150,000 to 200,000 distinct CDR3 sequences, with about 24% found just once. Trimming pared 0 bases from V and 10 bases from J, leaving 17 bases between. Per germline, CDR1 SGHRS and CDR2 YFSETQ. This CDR3 region has 16 residues. This sequence originates from a human donor who was either an allogeneic HSCT recipient or a stem cell or donor lymphocyte infusion donor (not recorded which). It is not recorded whose cells these are; they may come from a transplant donor. The rearrangement links TRBV5-1 to TRBJ1-6, with a tentative D call TRBD1 (6 bases). Sequencing input: blood, either unsorted or a sorted T cell fraction (not recorded which). The CDR3 region is CASSLEHRAIESPLHF. The CDR3, as DNA: TGCGCCAGCAGCTTGGAGCACAGGGCCATTGAGTCACCCCTCCACTTT.